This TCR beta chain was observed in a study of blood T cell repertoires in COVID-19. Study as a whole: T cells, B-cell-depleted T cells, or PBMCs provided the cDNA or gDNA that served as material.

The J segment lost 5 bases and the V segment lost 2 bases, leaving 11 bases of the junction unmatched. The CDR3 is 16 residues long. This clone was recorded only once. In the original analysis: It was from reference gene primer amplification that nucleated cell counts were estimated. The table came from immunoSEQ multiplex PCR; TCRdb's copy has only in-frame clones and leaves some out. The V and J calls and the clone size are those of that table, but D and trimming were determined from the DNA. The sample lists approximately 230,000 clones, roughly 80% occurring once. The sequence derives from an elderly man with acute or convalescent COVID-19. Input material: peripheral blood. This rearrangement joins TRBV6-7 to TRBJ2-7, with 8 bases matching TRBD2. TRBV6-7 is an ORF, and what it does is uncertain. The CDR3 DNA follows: TGTGCCAGCAGTTACCCCCCTCCCGGGGGGGACAACGAGCAGTACTTC. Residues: CASSYPPPGGDNEQYF.